Listed below are T cell receptor beta chains from one sample, sequenced in a study of PD-1 blockade in classical Hodgkin lymphoma. Profiling relied on immunoSEQ multiplex PCR, and the TCRdb table lists in-frame clones only, not all of them. The data show about 100,000 clones, around 89% seen once. The specimen comprised peripheral blood mononuclear cells (PBMCs), sampled before the second cycle of nivolumab. The source of these receptors is a human donor with classical Hodgkin lymphoma. Both conserved end residues are part of each CDR3. Fields, in order: V gene, D gene, J gene, clone size, CDR3 DNA, CDR3 protein. A D gene is named only where the DNA matches it firmly. Expanded clones are given a class, and other clones once, few, many or no size at all.

V gene: TRBV11-3; D gene: .; J gene: TRBJ2-1; clone size: .; CDR3 DNA: TGTGCCAGCAGCTTAGGAGCCATCCCAGTGGACAATGAGCAGTTCTTC; CDR3 protein: CASSLGAIPVDNEQFF
V gene: TRBV7-6; D gene: TRBD1; J gene: TRBJ1-6; clone size: .; CDR3 DNA: TGTGCCAGCAGCTTAGGCGGGACAGGTAACTCACCCCTCCACTTT; CDR3 protein: CASSLGGTGNSPLHF
V gene: TRBV27; D gene: .; J gene: TRBJ1-2; clone size: .; CDR3 DNA: TGTGCCAGCATCTGGACGACCCGCTATGGCTACACCTTC; CDR3 protein: CASIWTTRYGYTF
V gene: TRBV19; D gene: .; J gene: TRBJ2-7; clone size: few; CDR3 DNA: TGTGCCAGCACCCTTGGCGCAGGCCACTACGAGCAGTACTTC; CDR3 protein: CASTLGAGHYEQYF
V gene: TRBV6-5; D gene: .; J gene: TRBJ1-2; clone size: once; CDR3 DNA: TGTGCCAGCAGTTTTCAGGGCTGGGGCTACACCTTC; CDR3 protein: CASSFQGWGYTF
V gene: TRBV5-5; D gene: TRBD1; J gene: TRBJ2-7; clone size: .; CDR3 DNA: TGTGCCAGCAGCCCAGGGACAGGGGGCTTGAGCAACGAGCAGTACTTC; CDR3 protein: CASSPGTGGLSNEQYF
V gene: TRBV27; D gene: TRBD2; J gene: TRBJ2-5; clone size: .; CDR3 DNA: TGTGCCAGCAGCACGGGACTAGCGTTTGGGACCCAGTACTTC; CDR3 protein: CASSTGLAFGTQYF
V gene: TRBV9; D gene: TRBD2; J gene: TRBJ2-5; clone size: .; CDR3 DNA: TGTGCCAGCAGCGTAGCGGGGGGCCAAGAGACCCAGTACTTC; CDR3 protein: CASSVAGGQETQYF
V gene: TRBV7-3; D gene: .; J gene: TRBJ2-7; clone size: .; CDR3 DNA: TGTGCCAGCAGCAAAACAGGTAGCTCCTACGAGCAGTACTTC; CDR3 protein: CASSKTGSSYEQYF
V gene: TRBV6-6; D gene: .; J gene: TRBJ1-3; clone size: .; CDR3 DNA: TGTGCCAGCACCTCGACAGGAGGAAACACCATATATTTT; CDR3 protein: CASTSTGGNTIYF
V gene: TRBV25-1; D gene: TRBD1; J gene: TRBJ2-3; clone size: .; CDR3 DNA: TGTGCCAGCAGTGCTACAGGGGGCACAGATACGCAGTATTTT; CDR3 protein: CASSATGGTDTQYF
V gene: TRBV6-5; D gene: .; J gene: TRBJ1-1; clone size: .; CDR3 DNA: TGTGCCAGCAGTTATCCAGGGTTTGCTGAAGCTTTCTTT; CDR3 protein: CASSYPGFAEAFF
V gene: TRBV28; D gene: .; J gene: TRBJ2-3; clone size: .; CDR3 DNA: TGTGCCAGCAGTTTTTGGCGGGGCCCTTGGGTTACGCAGTATTTT; CDR3 protein: CASSFWRGPWVTQYF
V gene: TRBV5-1; D gene: .; J gene: TRBJ2-3; clone size: .; CDR3 DNA: TGCGCCAGCAGCACTAGTCAGAGCACAGATACGCAGTATTTT; CDR3 protein: CASSTSQSTDTQYF
V gene: TRBV7-6; D gene: .; J gene: TRBJ1-1; clone size: .; CDR3 DNA: TGTGCCAGCAGCCCTACGTGGGGCACTGAAGCTTTCTTT; CDR3 protein: CASSPTWGTEAFF
V gene: TRBV7-9; D gene: TRBD1; J gene: TRBJ2-7; clone size: .; CDR3 DNA: TGTGCCAGCAGCACACAGGGGCGCTCCTACGAGCAGTACTTC; CDR3 protein: CASSTQGRSYEQYF
V gene: TRBV19; D gene: .; J gene: TRBJ1-5; clone size: .; CDR3 DNA: TGTGCCAGTAGTAAACATCAGGTAGGGAGCGGGCAGCCCCAGCATTTT; CDR3 protein: CASSKHQVGSGQPQHF
V gene: TRBV7-9; D gene: TRBD1; J gene: TRBJ2-7; clone size: .; CDR3 DNA: TGTGCCAGCAGCCAAAGGGACAGTGGGACCTACGAGCAGTACTTC; CDR3 protein: CASSQRDSGTYEQYF
V gene: TRBV19; D gene: TRBD1; J gene: TRBJ2-3; clone size: once; CDR3 DNA: TGTGCCATAGGGACAGGGGGCGGAGATACGCAGTATTTT; CDR3 protein: CAIGTGGGDTQYF
V gene: TRBV6-5; D gene: .; J gene: TRBJ2-7; clone size: large; CDR3 DNA: TGTGCCAGCAGTTCCGGCCCCTTAGGGGAGCAGTACTTC; CDR3 protein: CASSSGPLGEQYF
V gene: TRBV30; D gene: .; J gene: TRBJ1-6; clone size: .; CDR3 DNA: TGTGCCTGGACCACAGCAGGAGATCTTTTTAATTCACCCCTCCACTTT; CDR3 protein: CAWTTAGDLFNSPLHF
V gene: TRBV28; D gene: TRBD1; J gene: TRBJ1-1; clone size: .; CDR3 DNA: TGTGCCAGCTGCTGGACAGGGGCGAGGGGTACTGAAGCTTTCTTT; CDR3 protein: CASCWTGARGTEAFF
V gene: TRBV6-1; D gene: TRBD2; J gene: TRBJ2-7; clone size: .; CDR3 DNA: TGTGCCAGCAGTGAAGCGAGCGGGGCCTCCTACGAGCAGTACTTC; CDR3 protein: CASSEASGASYEQYF
V gene: TRBV28; D gene: .; J gene: TRBJ2-7; clone size: .; CDR3 DNA: TGTGCCAGCAGTTTATTCGGGGAAACTTACGAGCAGTACTTC; CDR3 protein: CASSLFGETYEQYF
V gene: TRBV2; D gene: .; J gene: TRBJ1-2; clone size: .; CDR3 DNA: TGTGCCAGCAGTGATCCCACAGGGAACGACTATGGCTACACCTTC; CDR3 protein: CASSDPTGNDYGYTF
V gene: TRBV7-8; D gene: .; J gene: TRBJ2-1; clone size: .; CDR3 DNA: TGTGCCAGCAGCTCCGGGCATGAGCAGTTCTTC; CDR3 protein: CASSSGHEQFF
V gene: TRBV19; D gene: .; J gene: TRBJ2-7; clone size: .; CDR3 DNA: TGTGCCAGTAGTATAGTTCCAATGCGCGAGCAGTACTTC; CDR3 protein: CASSIVPMREQYF